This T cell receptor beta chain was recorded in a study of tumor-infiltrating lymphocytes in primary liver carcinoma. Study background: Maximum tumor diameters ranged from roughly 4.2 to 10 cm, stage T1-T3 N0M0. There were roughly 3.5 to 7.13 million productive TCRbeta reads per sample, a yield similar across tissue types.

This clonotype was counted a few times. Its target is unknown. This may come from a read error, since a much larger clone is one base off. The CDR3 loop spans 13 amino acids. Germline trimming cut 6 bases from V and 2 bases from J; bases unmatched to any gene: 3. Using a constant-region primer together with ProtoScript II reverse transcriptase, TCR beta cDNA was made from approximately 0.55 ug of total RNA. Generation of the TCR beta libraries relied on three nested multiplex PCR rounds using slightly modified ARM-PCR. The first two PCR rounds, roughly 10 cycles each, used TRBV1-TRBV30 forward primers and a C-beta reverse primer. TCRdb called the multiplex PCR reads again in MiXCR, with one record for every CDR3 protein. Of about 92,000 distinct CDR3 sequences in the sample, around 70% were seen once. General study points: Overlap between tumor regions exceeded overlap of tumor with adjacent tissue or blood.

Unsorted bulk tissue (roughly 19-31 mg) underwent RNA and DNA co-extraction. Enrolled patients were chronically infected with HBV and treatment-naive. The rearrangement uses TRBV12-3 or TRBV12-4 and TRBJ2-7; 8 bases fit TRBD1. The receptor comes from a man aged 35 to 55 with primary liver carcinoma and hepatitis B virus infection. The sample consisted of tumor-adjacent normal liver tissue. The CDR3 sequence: CASSMGQAYEQYF. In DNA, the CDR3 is TGTGCCAGCAGCATGGGACAGGCCTACGAGCAGTACTTC.